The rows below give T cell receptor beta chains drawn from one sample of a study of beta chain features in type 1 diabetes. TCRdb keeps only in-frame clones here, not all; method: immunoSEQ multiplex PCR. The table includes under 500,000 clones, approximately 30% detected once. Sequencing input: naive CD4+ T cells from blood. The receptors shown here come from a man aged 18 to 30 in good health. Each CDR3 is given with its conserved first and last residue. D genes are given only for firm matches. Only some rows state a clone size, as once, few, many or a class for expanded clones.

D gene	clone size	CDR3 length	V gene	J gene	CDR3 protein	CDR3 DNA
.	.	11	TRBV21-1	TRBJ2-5	CASSPSGTANF	TGTGCCAGCAGCCCCTCCGGGACAGCCAACTTC
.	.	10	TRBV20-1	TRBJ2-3	CSVPTDTQYF	TGCAGTGTTCCCACAGATACGCAGTATTTT
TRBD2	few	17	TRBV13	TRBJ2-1	CASSPRTSGRVYNEQFF	TGTGCCAGCAGCCCTCGGACTAGCGGGAGGGTATACAATGAGCAGTTCTTC
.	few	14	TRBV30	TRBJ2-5	CAWRRAGFQETQYF	TGTGCCTGGCGACGAGCAGGCTTCCAAGAGACCCAGTACTTC
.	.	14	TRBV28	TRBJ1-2	CASSLTQGTDGYTF	TGTGCCAGCAGTCTGACCCAGGGAACGGATGGCTACACCTTC
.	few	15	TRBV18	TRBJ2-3	CASSPSRIGTDTQYF	TGTGCCAGCTCACCATCCCGAATAGGAACAGATACGCAGTATTTT
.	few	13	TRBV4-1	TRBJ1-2	CASRRRGNYGYTF	TGCGCCAGTCGAAGAAGGGGTAACTATGGCTACACCTTC
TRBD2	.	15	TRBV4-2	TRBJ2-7	CASSQEGSGIYEQYF	TGTGCCAGCAGCCAAGAGGGTAGCGGGATCTACGAGCAGTACTTC
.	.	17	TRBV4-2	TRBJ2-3	CASSPRPGEPSTDTQYF	TGTGCCAGCAGCCCCCGCCCGGGGGAGCCTAGCACAGATACGCAGTATTTT
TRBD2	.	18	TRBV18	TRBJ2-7	CASSPPRGTSGSNYEQYF	TGTGCCAGCTCACCACCTCGAGGGACTAGCGGGAGTAACTACGAGCAGTACTTC
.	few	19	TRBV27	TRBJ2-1	CASLIRGSWGTETYNEQFF	TGTGCCAGCCTCATTCGGGGGTCCTGGGGAACTGAGACCTACAATGAGCAGTTCTTC
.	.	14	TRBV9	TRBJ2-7	CASSAGLVDYEQYF	TGTGCCAGCAGCGCGGGACTGGTTGACTACGAGCAGTACTTC
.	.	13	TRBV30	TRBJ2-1	CAWRVFGAAEQFF	TGTGCCTGGAGAGTGTTTGGGGCGGCTGAGCAGTTCTTC
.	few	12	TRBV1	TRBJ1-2	CTSSQGGCGYTF	TGCACCAGCAGCCAGGGTGGCTGCGGCTACACCTTC
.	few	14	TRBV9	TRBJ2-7	CASSVDGRLYEQYF	TGTGCCAGCAGCGTAGACGGGAGACTCTACGAGCAGTACTTC
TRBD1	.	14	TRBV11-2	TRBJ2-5	CASSPGTGAETQYF	TGTGCCAGCAGCCCAGGGACAGGGGCAGAGACCCAGTACTTC
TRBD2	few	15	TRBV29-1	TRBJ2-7	CSVGTSGRGSYEQYF	TGCAGCGTTGGGACTAGCGGGAGAGGATCCTACGAGCAGTACTTC
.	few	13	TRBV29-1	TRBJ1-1	CSVAADMNTEAFF	TGCAGCGTTGCGGCAGACATGAACACTGAAGCTTTCTTT
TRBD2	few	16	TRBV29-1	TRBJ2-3	CSVAGLAGYSTDTQYF	TGCAGCGTGGCGGGGCTAGCGGGCTATAGCACAGATACGCAGTATTTT
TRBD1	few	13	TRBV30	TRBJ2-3	CAWSVQGADTQYF	TGTGCCTGGAGTGTCCAGGGGGCAGATACGCAGTATTTT
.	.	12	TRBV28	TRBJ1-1	CASRERVTEAFF	TGTGCCAGCAGGGAGAGGGTAACTGAAGCTTTCTTT
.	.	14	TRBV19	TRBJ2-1	CASSPGGIYNEQFF	TGTGCCAGTAGTCCCGGGGGAATATACAATGAGCAGTTCTTC
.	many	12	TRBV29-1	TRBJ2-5	CSVEVFPGAQYF	TGCAGCGTTGAAGTTTTCCCCGGGGCCCAGTACTTC
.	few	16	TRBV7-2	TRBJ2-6	CASSSRHLSGANVLTF	TGTGCCAGCAGTTCAAGACACCTCTCTGGGGCCAACGTCCTGACTTTC
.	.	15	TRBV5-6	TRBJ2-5	CASSLAAGWGETQYF	TGTGCCAGCAGCTTGGCCGCAGGGTGGGGAGAGACCCAGTACTTC
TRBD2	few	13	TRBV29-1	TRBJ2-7	CSVHGLAGAEQYF	TGCAGCGTCCACGGACTAGCGGGAGCTGAGCAGTACTTC
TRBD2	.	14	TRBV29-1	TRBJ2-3	CSGETSLSTDTQYF	TGCAGCGGGGAGACTAGCCTTAGCACAGATACGCAGTATTTT
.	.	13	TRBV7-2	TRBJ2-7	CASSPRVSYEQYF	TGTGCCAGCAGCCCGAGAGTATCCTACGAGCAGTACTTC
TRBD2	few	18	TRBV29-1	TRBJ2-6	CSAEGGPGGGSGANVLTF	TGCAGCGCCGAGGGCGGCCCGGGAGGGGGCTCTGGGGCCAACGTCCTGACTTTC
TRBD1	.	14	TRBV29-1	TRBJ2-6	CSASTGSGANVLTF	TGCAGCGCCTCGACAGGGTCTGGGGCCAACGTCCTGACTTTC
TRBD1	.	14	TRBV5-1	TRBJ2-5	CASSPGQGGETQYF	TGCGCCAGCAGCCCCGGACAGGGAGGAGAGACCCAGTACTTC
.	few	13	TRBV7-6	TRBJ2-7	CASSLGRRYEQYF	TGTGCCAGCAGCTTAGGCCGAAGGTACGAGCAGTACTTC
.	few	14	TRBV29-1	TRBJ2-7	CSVEDRRGSYEQYF	TGCAGCGTTGAAGATCGAAGGGGATCCTACGAGCAGTACTTC
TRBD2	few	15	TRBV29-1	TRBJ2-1	CSVEGTSGSYNEQFF	TGCAGCGTTGAAGGGACTAGCGGCTCCTACAATGAGCAGTTCTTC
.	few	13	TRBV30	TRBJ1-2	CAWSGTVLGGYTF	TGTGCCTGGAGTGGGACAGTCTTAGGCGGCTACACCTTC
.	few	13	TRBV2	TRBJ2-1	CASSSRAYNEQFF	TGTGCCAGCAGTAGCCGGGCTTACAATGAGCAGTTCTTC
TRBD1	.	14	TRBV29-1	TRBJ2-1	CSGLGGLSYNEQFF	TGCAGCGGGTTAGGGGGCCTCTCCTACAATGAGCAGTTCTTC
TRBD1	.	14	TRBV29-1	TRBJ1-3	CSVNPTGNGNTIYF	TGCAGCGTTAACCCGACAGGGAATGGAAACACCATATATTTT
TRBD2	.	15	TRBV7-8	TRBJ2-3	CASSLRRGGTDTQYF	TGTGCCAGCAGCTTACGTCGGGGGGGCACAGATACGCAGTATTTT
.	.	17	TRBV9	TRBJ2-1	CASSRQGEGAARNEQFF	TGTGCCAGCAGCCGCCAAGGTGAGGGCGCGGCTAGAAATGAGCAGTTCTTC